What follows are 13 T cell receptor beta chains derived from one specimen sequenced in a study of T cell clonality in common variable immunodeficiency. Study-level points and caveats: Reportedly, TCR beta sequences from common variable immunodeficiency showed fewer deletions and N-nucleotide insertions.

Clones were sequenced by immunoSEQ multiplex PCR, and TCRdb holds only the in-frame ones, with some missing. This sample has about 16,000 clones, each found more than once. These receptors have no known antigen. The sequencing input was peripheral blood mononuclear cells. The receptors come from a human donor with common variable immunodeficiency.

This clone showed up many times. The read halts 3 residues ahead of the CDR3 end, with the missing end drawn from the germline J gene. The rearrangement joins TRBV19 to TRBJ2-5; 9 nucleotides align to TRBD1. Germline V gives CDR1 LNHDA, CDR2 SQIVND (reference sequence). The V and J ends lost 3 bases and 1 base, in that order; junction bases with no gene match: 6. This CDR3 contains 16 residues. CDR3 loop: CASSIRTGASQETQYF. Incomplete CDR3 DNA: TGTGCCAGTAGTATCCGGACAGGGGCAAGCCAAGAGACC.

Comment on this clone: The sequence runs out 3 residues before the end of the CDR3; the remainder is reconstructed from the germline J gene. The V call is TRBV18, the J call TRBJ1-1, with D possibly TRBD1 on 6 matching bases. The CDR3 contains 16 residues. V was shortened by 1 base and J by 4 bases, with 16 bases between the two germline ends. Germline V gives CDR1 KGHSH, CDR2 LQKENI. The CDR3 loop is CASSPRPGTFFTEAFF. The DNA read from the CDR3 is TGTGCCAGCTCACCACGGCCTGGGACATTTTTCACTGAA. The whole variable domain, remainder taken from reference TRBV18 and TRBJ1-1, is NAGVMQNPRHLVRRRGQEARLRCSPMKGHSHVYWYRQLPEEGLKFMVYLQKENIIDESGMPKERFSAEFPKEGPSILRIQQVVRGDSAAYFCASSPRPGTFFTEAFFGQGTRLTVV.

This clone turned up a few times. The read terminates 3 residues ahead of where the CDR3 ends, so the germline J gene completes it. V and J are TRBV18 and TRBJ1-1; TRBD1 is a possible D gene (5 bases). Germline V gives CDR1 KGHSH, CDR2 LQKENI. This CDR3 has 12 amino acids. V was clipped by 5 bases and J by 7 bases, with 11 bases between them. CDR3 sequence reads: CASSDPGGEAFF. The covered CDR3 bases are TGTGCCAGCTCAGACCCGGGGGGTGAA.

This clone was seen repeatedly, ten times or more. The read halts 3 residues ahead of the CDR3 end, with the missing end drawn from the germline J gene. This chain uses TRBV5-1 with TRBJ2-5; tentatively, D is TRBD1 (6 bases). The CDR3 has 16 residues. V dropped 2 bases and J dropped 5 bases, with 19 bases sitting between them. CDR1 and CDR2 (germline): SGHRS, YFSETQ. CDR3 region: CASSLRSQGSMETQYF. The sequenced part of the CDR3 DNA is TGCGCCAGCAGCTTAAGATCCCAGGGGTCTATGGAGACC. Complete variable domain (other parts from reference TRBV5-1 and TRBJ2-5): KAGVTQTPRYLIKTRGQQVTLSCSPISGHRSVSWYQQTPGQGLQFLFEYFSETQRNKGNFPGRFSGRQFSNSRSEMNVSTLELGDSALYLCASSLRSQGSMETQYFGPGTRLLVL.

This clone was found many times. Read data end 3 residues before the CDR3 end; the end is taken from the germline J gene. The V gene is TRBV27, the J gene TRBJ1-1; 7 bases are a match to TRBD1. Germline V CDR1 and CDR2: MNHEY, SMNVEV (reference sequence). The CDR3 has 17 amino acids. After removal of 2 bases from V and 2 bases from J, the junction contained 11 bases not matched to a gene. The part of the CDR3 DNA that was read is TGTGCCAGCAGTTTACGGGGGATAAACAGGGGAAACACTGAA. Protein sequence: CASSLRGINRGNTE. The CDR3 in full is CASSLRGINRGNTEAFF.

This clone was found a few times. The read stops 3 residues short of the end of the CDR3; the missing end is completed from the germline J gene. V is TRBV19 and J is TRBJ2-5, with 9 nucleotides matching TRBD1. Germline lookup yields CDR1 LNHDA and CDR2 SQIVND (reference sequence). This CDR3 spans 14 amino acids. V lost 3 bases, J lost 4 bases, and 3 bases stayed unmatched. CDR3 region: CASSMTGGRETQYF. The DNA read from the CDR3 is TGTGCCAGTAGTATGACAGGGGGACGAGAGACC.

There are many counts of this clone. The read halts 3 residues ahead of the CDR3 end, with the missing end drawn from the germline J gene. The rearrangement links TRBV6-4 to TRBJ1-1; no firm D call. Germline loops: CDR1 MRHNA, CDR2 SNTAGT. This CDR3 is built from 13 residues. Trimming stripped 6 bases from V and 2 bases from J, with 10 bases between. The CDR3 bases that were read are TGTGCCAGCAGCCAGGAAGAAAACACTGAA. Translated: CASSQEENTE. The entire CDR3 protein is CASSQEENTEAFF.

In its sample, this clone was seen a few times. The read comes to an end 3 residues before the CDR3 does, leaving the germline J gene to fill in the end. The chain links TRBV7-9 to TRBJ2-7, with 7 bases lining up with TRBD1. V lost 0 bases, J lost 3 bases, and 5 bases stayed unmatched. Germline V gene lookup returns CDR1 SEHNR and CDR2 FQNEAQ (reference sequence). This CDR3 has 15 residues. The CDR3: CASSLAGQSDYEQYF. Incomplete CDR3 DNA: TGTGCCAGCAGCTTAGCGGGACAGTCGGACTACGAG.

This clone was counted a few times. The read comes to an end 3 residues before the CDR3 does, leaving the germline J gene to fill in the end. The chain combines TRBV20-1 with TRBJ1-5, with D uncertain. The CDR3 length is 13 residues. Germline V gene sequence: CDR1 DFQATT, CDR2 SNEGSKA (reference sequence). The V end lost 3 bases, the J end lost 4 bases, and 10 bases lay between the germline ends. The CDR3 bases that were read are TGCAGTGCTAGTGGCAGGCTGAATCAGCCC. The encoded protein is CSASGRLNQP. The full CDR3 protein reads CSASGRLNQPQHF.

Remarks on this clone: The CDR3 extends 3 residues past the end of the read, so its final part is completed from the germline J gene. V is TRBV20-1 and J is TRBJ2-3; TRBD2 aligns across 9 bases. The CDR3 extends over 14 amino acids. V shed 2 bases, J shed 3 bases, and the junction held 3 bases outside the gene matches. Germline-derived CDR1 and CDR2 are DFQATT and SNEGSKA (reference sequence). CDR3 in amino acids: CSARPGLATDTQYF. The covered CDR3 bases are TGCAGTGCTAGACCGGGACTAGCAACAGATACG.

This clone has a handful of counts. The CDR3 end falls 3 residues outside the read, so it is completed with the germline J gene. The chain recombines TRBV2 with TRBJ2-1, with 11 bases lining up with TRBD2. The germline V gene has CDR1 SNHLY and CDR2 FYNNEI. This CDR3 has 15 amino acids. With V trimmed by 7 bases and J by 4 bases, 6 bases remained unmatched. Partial CDR3 DNA: TGTGCCAGCAAGTCGACTAGCGGGGTGTACAATGAG. As protein: CASKSTSGVYNE. The full CDR3 reads CASKSTSGVYNEQFF.

Many counts were recorded for this clone. The read gets to within 3 residues of the CDR3 end, and the germline J gene fills in the rest. The chain recombines TRBV7-9 with TRBJ2-5; 8 nucleotides align to TRBD2. Looked up from germline, CDR1 is SEHNR and CDR2 is FQNEAQ (reference sequence). The CDR3 spans 15 residues. J lost 5 bases, V lost 4 bases, and 9 bases had no gene match. CDR3 region: CASSWGTSSSETQYF. The sequenced part of the CDR3 DNA is TGTGCCAGCAGCTGGGGGACTAGTTCCAGTGAGACC.

As concerns this clone: The read falls 3 residues short of the CDR3 end, and the missing part is taken from the germline J gene. The genes are TRBV18 and TRBJ1-3, with 9 bases aligning to TRBD1. The J segment lost 1 base and the V segment lost 6 bases, leaving 1 base of the junction unmatched. Germline CDR1 and CDR2: KGHSH and LQKENI. This CDR3 region has 14 residues. CDR3 protein: CASSGQGSGNTIYF. Partial CDR3 DNA: TGTGCCAGCTCGGGACAGGGATCTGGAAACACC.